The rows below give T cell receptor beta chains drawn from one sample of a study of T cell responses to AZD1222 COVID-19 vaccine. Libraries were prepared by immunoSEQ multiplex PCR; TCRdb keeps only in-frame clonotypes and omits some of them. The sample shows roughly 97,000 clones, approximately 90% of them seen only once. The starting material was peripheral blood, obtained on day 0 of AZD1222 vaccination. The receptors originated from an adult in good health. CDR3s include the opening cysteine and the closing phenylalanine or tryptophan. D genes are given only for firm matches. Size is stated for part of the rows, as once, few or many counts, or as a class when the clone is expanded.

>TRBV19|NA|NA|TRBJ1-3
TGTGCCAGTAGTATGGCCGGATACCTCTCTGGAAACACCATATATTTT
CASSMAGYLSGNTIYF
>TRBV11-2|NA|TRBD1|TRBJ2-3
TGTGCCAGCAGCTTAATAAGTTCGACAGGGGTGAGGACAGATACGCAGTATTTT
CASSLISSTGVRTDTQYF
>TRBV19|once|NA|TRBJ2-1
TGTGCCAGTAGTATTGTCCGTTTGGATGAGCAGTTCTTC
CASSIVRLDEQFF
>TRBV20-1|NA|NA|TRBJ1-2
TGCAGTGCTAGTATTGGACAGAATTATGGCTACACCTTC
CSASIGQNYGYTF
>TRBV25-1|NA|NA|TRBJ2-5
TGTGCCAGCAGTGAAACAGGGAAAGAGACCCAGTACTTC
CASSETGKETQYF
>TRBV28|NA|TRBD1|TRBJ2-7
TGTGCCAGCAGTCCCGGGACAGCTAGCTCCTACGAGCAGTACTTC
CASSPGTASSYEQYF
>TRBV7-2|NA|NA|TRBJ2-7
TGTGCCAGCAGCTTAGGGGGGCCACGTCGGTACGAGCAGTACTTC
CASSLGGPRRYEQYF
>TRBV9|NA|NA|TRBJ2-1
TGTGCCAGCAGCGCCCGGAGTTACAATGAGCAGTTCTTC
CASSARSYNEQFF
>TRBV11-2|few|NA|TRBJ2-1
TGTGCCAGCAGCTTTTTGGCCTACAATGAGCAGTTCTTC
CASSFLAYNEQFF
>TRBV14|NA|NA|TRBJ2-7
TGTGCCAGCAGCCAAGATGGCAGGGGAAACTACGAGCAGTACTTC
CASSQDGRGNYEQYF
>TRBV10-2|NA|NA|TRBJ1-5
TGCGCCAGCAGCGACGGGCCACATCATAGCAATCAGCCCCAGCATTTT
CASSDGPHHSNQPQHF
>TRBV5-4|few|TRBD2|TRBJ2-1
TGTGCCAGCAGCTCTACTAGCGGGGGTTACAATGAGCAGTTCTTC
CASSSTSGGYNEQFF
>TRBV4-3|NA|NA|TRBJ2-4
TGCGCCAGCAGCCAAGCGCATATGGGCAAAAACATTCAGTACTTC
CASSQAHMGKNIQYF
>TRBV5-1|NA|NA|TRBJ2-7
TGCGCCAGCAGCTACCAGGGTACCTACGAGCAGTACTTC
CASSYQGTYEQYF
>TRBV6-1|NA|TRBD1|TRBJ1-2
TGTGCCAGCAGTGAATTTGGACAGGGATCTAAGGGCTACACCTTC
CASSEFGQGSKGYTF
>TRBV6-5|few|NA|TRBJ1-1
TGTGCCAGCAGTCCTCTGGACCGAATGAACACTGAAGCTTTCTTT
CASSPLDRMNTEAFF
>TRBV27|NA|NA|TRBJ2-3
TGTGCCAGCAGTTCAGACAATTTTGGCACAGATACGCAGTATTTT
CASSSDNFGTDTQYF
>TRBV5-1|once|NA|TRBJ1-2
TGCGCCAGCAGCTTGGACGGCTATTGGAGTGGCTACACCTTC
CASSLDGYWSGYTF
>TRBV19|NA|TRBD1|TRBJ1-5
TGTGCCAGTAGTATTCCCCGACAGGGCGGGAATCAGCCCCAGCATTTT
CASSIPRQGGNQPQHF
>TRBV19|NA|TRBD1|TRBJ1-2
TGTGCCAGTAGTACCGGGACAGGGGGATCTTACGGCTACACCTTC
CASSTGTGGSYGYTF
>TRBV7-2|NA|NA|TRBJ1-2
TGTGCCAGCAGCCGGCCGAATCAGGTACTCGGCTACACCTTC
CASSRPNQVLGYTF
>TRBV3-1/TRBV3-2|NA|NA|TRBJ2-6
TGTGCCAGCAGCCAAGAGACAGAATCTGGGGCCAACGTCCTGACTTTC
CASSQETESGANVLTF
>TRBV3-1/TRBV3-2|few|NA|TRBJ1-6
TGTGCCAGCAGCCAAAATTATAATTCACCCCTCCACTTT
CASSQNYNSPLHF
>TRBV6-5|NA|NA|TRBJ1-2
TGTGCCAGCAGTTATCAAGGGGGTGGTGGCTACACCTTC
CASSYQGGGGYTF
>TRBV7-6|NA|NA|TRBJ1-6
TGTGCCAGCAGCTTAGCTGGCGCAGGGAGAGCACCCCTCCACTTT
CASSLAGAGRAPLHF
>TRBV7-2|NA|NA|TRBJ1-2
TGTGCCAGCAGCCCCTACTATGTTGGCTACACCTTC
CASSPYYVGYTF
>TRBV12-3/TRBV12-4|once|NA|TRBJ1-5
TGTGCCAGCAATCGCGCCGGACGGAGTCCCCAGCATTTT
CASNRAGRSPQHF
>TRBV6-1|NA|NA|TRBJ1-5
TGTGCCAGCAGTGAGGGGAGAAGGGATCAGCCCCAGCATTTT
CASSEGRRDQPQHF
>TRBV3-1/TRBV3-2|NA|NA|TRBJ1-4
TGTGCCAGCAGCCAAGTTAGGATAGAGGGTGAAAAACTGTTTTTT
CASSQVRIEGEKLFF
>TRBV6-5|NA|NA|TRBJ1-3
TGTGCCAGCAGGCCCGGGAGTCGAAACACCATATATTTT
CASRPGSRNTIYF
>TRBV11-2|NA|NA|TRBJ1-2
TGTGCCAGCAGCTTCGGACGGTCCTCAAACTATGGCTACACCTTC
CASSFGRSSNYGYTF
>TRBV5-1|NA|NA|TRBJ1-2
TGCGCCAGCAGCTTGGGGGAGTTTCGAAACTATGGCTACACCTTC
CASSLGEFRNYGYTF
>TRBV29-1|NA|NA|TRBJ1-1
TGCAGCGTCGACGGGAACACTGAAGCTTTCTTT
CSVDGNTEAFF
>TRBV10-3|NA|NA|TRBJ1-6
TGTGCCATCAGGGGGGGGGTGGATAATTCACCCCTCCACTTT
CAIRGGVDNSPLHF
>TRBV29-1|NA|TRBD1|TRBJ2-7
TGCAGCGTCTTCGACAGGGGATTCTACGAGCAGTACTTC
CSVFDRGFYEQYF
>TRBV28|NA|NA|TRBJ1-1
TGTGCCAGCAGTTTACAAGGGCCGAACACTGAAGCTTTCTTT
CASSLQGPNTEAFF
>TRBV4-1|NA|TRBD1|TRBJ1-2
TGCGCCAGCAGCCAAGGACAGGGTTATGGCTACACCTTC
CASSQGQGYGYTF
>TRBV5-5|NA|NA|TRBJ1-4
TGTGCCAGCAGCTCTGGCACTATCATCTCAACTAATGAAAAACTGTTTTTT
CASSSGTIISTNEKLFF
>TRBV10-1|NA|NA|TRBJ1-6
TGCGCCAGCAGTGTTGATACTAATTCACCCCTCCACTTT
CASSVDTNSPLHF
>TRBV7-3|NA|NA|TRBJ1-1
TGTGCCAGCAGCTCAACAACGGGACCAGTTTTCTTT
CASSSTTGPVFF
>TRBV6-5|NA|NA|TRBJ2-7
TGTGCCAGCACCTCAAATGGCGGATACGAGCAGTACTTC
CASTSNGGYEQYF
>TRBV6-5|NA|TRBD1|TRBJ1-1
TGTGCCAGCTCATCTGACAGGGACACTGAAGCTTTCTTT
CASSSDRDTEAFF
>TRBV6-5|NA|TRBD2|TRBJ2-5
TGTGCCAGCAGTCTTAGCGGGGGGGTTATTGAGACCCAGTACTTC
CASSLSGGVIETQYF
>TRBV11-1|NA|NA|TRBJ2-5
TGTGCCAGCAGCCCCCAGTACCAAGAGACCCAGTACTTC
CASSPQYQETQYF
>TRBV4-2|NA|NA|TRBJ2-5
TGTGCCAGCAGCCAATCCCGGGCGGAGACCCAGTACTTC
CASSQSRAETQYF
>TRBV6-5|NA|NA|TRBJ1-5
TGTGCCAGCGGAGGCAATCAGCCCCAGCATTTT
CASGGNQPQHF
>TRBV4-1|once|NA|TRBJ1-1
TGCGCCAGCAGCCAAGTAGCGGGAACTGAAGCTTTCTTT
CASSQVAGTEAFF
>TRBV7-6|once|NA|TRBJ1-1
TGTGCCAGCAGCCCCCCGAGCCGAACTGAAGCTTTCTTT
CASSPPSRTEAFF
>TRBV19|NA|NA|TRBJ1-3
TGTGCCAGTAGTCAACGAAGTGGAAACACCATATATTTT
CASSQRSGNTIYF
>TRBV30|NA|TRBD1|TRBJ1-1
TGTGCCTGGAGTGTAGAGGACAGGGAAGCTTTCTTT
CAWSVEDREAFF
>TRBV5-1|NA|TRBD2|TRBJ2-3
TGCGCCAGCAGCTTGGCCTTGCTAGCGGGGGCCCTTGAGGATACGCAGTATTTT
CASSLALLAGALEDTQYF
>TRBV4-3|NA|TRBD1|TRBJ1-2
TGCGCCAGCAGCCAGACAGGGTTAGACTATGGCTACACCTTC
CASSQTGLDYGYTF
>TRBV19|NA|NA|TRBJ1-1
TGTGCCAGTAGTACCCGGGAAAGGAACACTGAAGCTTTCTTT
CASSTRERNTEAFF
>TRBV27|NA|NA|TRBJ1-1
TGTGCCAGCAGTTCCTGGGGGACTGAAGCTTTCTTT
CASSSWGTEAFF
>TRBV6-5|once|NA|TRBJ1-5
TGTGCCAGCAGTCCCCTCGGTCCGGGGCCCCAGCATTTT
CASSPLGPGPQHF
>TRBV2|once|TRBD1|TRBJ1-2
TGTGCCAGCAGTGGGGACAGGGTGGACGGCTACACCTTC
CASSGDRVDGYTF
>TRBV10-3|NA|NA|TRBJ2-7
TGTGCCATCAGTGAAGAGGTTTACGAGCAGTACTTC
CAISEEVYEQYF
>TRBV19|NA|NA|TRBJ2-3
TGTGCCAGTAGTAGAGGAAGATCGGGAAGGTCAGATACGCAGTATTTT
CASSRGRSGRSDTQYF
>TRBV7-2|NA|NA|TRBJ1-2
TGTGCCAGCAGCTTGGCTGTTTATGGCTACACCTTC
CASSLAVYGYTF